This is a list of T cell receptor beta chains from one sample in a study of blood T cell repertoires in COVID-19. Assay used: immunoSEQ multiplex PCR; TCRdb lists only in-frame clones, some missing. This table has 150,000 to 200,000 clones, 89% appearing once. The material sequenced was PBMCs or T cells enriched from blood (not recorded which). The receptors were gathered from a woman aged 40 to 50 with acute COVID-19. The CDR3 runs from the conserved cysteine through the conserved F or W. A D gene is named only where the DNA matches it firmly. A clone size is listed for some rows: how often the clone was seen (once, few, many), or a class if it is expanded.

CASTRDRPNTEAFF	TGTGCCAGCACTAGGGACAGGCCGAACACTGAAGCTTTCTTT	.	TRBV6-5	TRBJ1-1	TRBD1
CASKGAGGSPLHF	TGTGCCAGCAAGGGGGCGGGAGGATCACCCCTCCACTTT	once	TRBV28	TRBJ1-6	TRBD1
CATSTSGIFLSADTQYF	TGTGCCACATCAACTAGCGGGATCTTTTTGAGCGCAGATACGCAGTATTTT	.	TRBV19	TRBJ2-3	TRBD2
CASSQDTPHRQEYNSPLHF	TGCGCCAGCAGCCAAGATACTCCCCATCGTCAGGAATATAATTCACCCCTCCACTTT	.	TRBV4-1	TRBJ1-6	.
CASSPQGAREQYF	TGTGCCAGCAGTCCGCAGGGGGCACGGGAGCAGTACTTC	.	TRBV2	TRBJ2-7	TRBD1
CASLVRGTGELFF	TGTGCCAGCCTTGTAAGGGGCACCGGGGAGCTGTTTTTT	.	TRBV12-3/TRBV12-4	TRBJ2-2	.
CASGLVVTGTQWSPLHF	TGTGCTAGTGGTTTGGTAGTTACAGGGACCCAGTGGTCACCCCTCCACTTT	.	TRBV12-5	TRBJ1-6	.
CASSLPDRGPNTGELFF	TGTGCCAGCAGCTTACCGGACAGGGGCCCGAACACCGGGGAGCTGTTTTTT	.	TRBV11-2	TRBJ2-2	TRBD1
CASSTPLAPLGNEQFF	TGTGCCAGCAGCACACCCCTAGCCCCCCTTGGCAATGAGCAGTTCTTC	.	TRBV21-1	TRBJ2-1	.
CASSLEGWGRNTIYF	TGTGCCAGCAGCTTAGAAGGTTGGGGGCGGAACACCATATATTTT	.	TRBV7-2	TRBJ1-3	.
CASGDSSYEQYF	TGTGCTAGTGGGGACAGCTCCTACGAGCAGTACTTC	.	TRBV12-5	TRBJ2-7	.
CASSGSAGKSGELFF	TGTGCCAGCAGTGGCTCCGCGGGAAAAAGCGGGGAGCTGTTTTTT	.	TRBV6-2/TRBV6-3	TRBJ2-2	.
CASSSGQGHFDEQYF	TGTGCCAGCAGCTCCGGCCAGGGGCACTTTGACGAGCAGTACTTC	.	TRBV11-2	TRBJ2-7	.
CASSGQGAPGNTIYF	TGTGCCAGCAGTGGACAGGGGGCGCCTGGAAACACCATATATTTT	.	TRBV25-1	TRBJ1-3	TRBD1
CASSSSGRASYEQYF	TGTGCCAGCAGCTCGAGCGGGAGGGCTTCCTACGAGCAGTACTTC	.	TRBV6-5	TRBJ2-7	TRBD2
CSVQTGVYEQYF	TGCAGCGTTCAGACAGGGGTCTACGAGCAGTACTTC	.	TRBV29-1	TRBJ2-7	TRBD1
CASRGTSGGYGYTF	TGTGCCAGCAGAGGAACGTCGGGGGGCTATGGCTACACCTTC	.	TRBV6-5	TRBJ1-2	.
CASKQGLAGGADTQYF	TGTGCCAGCAAGCAGGGACTAGCGGGGGGGGCAGATACGCAGTATTTT	.	TRBV27	TRBJ2-3	TRBD2
CASTTTGWADTQYF	TGTGCCAGCACCACGACAGGGTGGGCAGATACGCAGTATTTT	.	TRBV18	TRBJ2-3	TRBD1
CASSLGPPRTSSDTQYF	TGTGCCAGCAGCTTAGGCCCCCCGCGGACTTCCTCCGATACGCAGTATTTT	.	TRBV7-6	TRBJ2-3	.
CASTGGNQPQHF	TGTGCCAGTACCGGGGGGAATCAGCCCCAGCATTTT	.	TRBV19	TRBJ1-5	.
CASSPYSRAGLNQPQHF	TGTGCCAGTAGTCCTTACTCGAGGGCAGGCTTAAATCAGCCCCAGCATTTT	.	TRBV19	TRBJ1-5	.
CASTKVHRGDEKLFF	TGTGCCAGCACCAAGGTACACAGGGGTGATGAAAAACTGTTTTTT	.	TRBV21-1	TRBJ1-4	.
CASSQDRPWAPKAEAFF	TGCGCCAGCAGCCAAGATCGTCCCTGGGCCCCTAAGGCTGAAGCTTTCTTT	once	TRBV4-1	TRBJ1-1	.
CASSPNRDEKLFF	TGTGCCAGCTCACCGAACAGGGATGAAAAACTGTTTTTT	.	TRBV18	TRBJ1-4	.
CAWSGLAGILTDTQYF	TGTGCCTGGAGTGGGCTAGCGGGGATACTCACAGATACGCAGTATTTT	.	TRBV30	TRBJ2-3	TRBD2
CASSSQGTGYNEQFF	TGTGCCAGTAGTAGTCAGGGTACAGGGTACAATGAGCAGTTCTTC	few	TRBV19	TRBJ2-1	.
CATSDRAGNEQFF	TGTGCCACCAGTGATAGGGCGGGGAATGAGCAGTTCTTC	.	TRBV24-1	TRBJ2-1	.
CASSPGQGLGYTF	TGTGCCAGTAGTCCAGGACAGGGGTTGGGCTACACCTTC	.	TRBV19	TRBJ1-2	TRBD1
CASSLGYDFSEAFF	TGCGCCAGCAGCTTGGGTTATGACTTCTCTGAAGCTTTCTTT	.	TRBV5-1	TRBJ1-1	.
CASGAGGPHNEQFF	TGTGCCAGCGGAGCGGGGGGGCCCCACAATGAGCAGTTCTTC	.	TRBV28	TRBJ2-1	TRBD2
CASSRAPSSGGRTGELFF	TGTGCCAGCAGTCGGGCACCCTCTAGCGGGGGTAGGACCGGGGAGCTGTTTTTT	.	TRBV27	TRBJ2-2	TRBD2
CASSPFNLPGQGTAEQFF	TGTGCCAGCTCACCATTTAACCTTCCGGGACAGGGGACAGCTGAGCAGTTCTTC	.	TRBV18	TRBJ2-1	TRBD1
CASSEQAWQSYGYTF	TGTGCCAGCAGTGAACAGGCATGGCAAAGCTATGGCTACACCTTC	.	TRBV6-1	TRBJ1-2	.
CASSLAGGAGNEKLFF	TGCGCCAGCAGCTTGGCAGGGGGCGCGGGTAATGAAAAACTGTTTTTT	.	TRBV5-1	TRBJ1-4	TRBD1
CASSLEISGGRQETQYF	TGTGCCAGCAGCTTAGAGATTAGCGGGGGACGACAAGAGACCCAGTACTTC	.	TRBV7-7	TRBJ2-5	TRBD2
CASSSVAGGNEQFF	TGTGCCAGCAGTTCTGTAGCGGGGGGGAATGAGCAGTTCTTC	.	TRBV6-9	TRBJ2-1	TRBD2
CASRSFQPGWNQPQHF	TGTGCCAGCAGATCTTTTCAACCGGGTTGGAATCAGCCCCAGCATTTT	.	TRBV28	TRBJ1-5	.
CASSQGLGQPQHF	TGTGCCAGCAGTCAGGGGTTGGGGCAGCCCCAGCATTTT	.	TRBV12-3/TRBV12-4	TRBJ1-5	.
CASSKRHLYNEQFF	TGTGCCAGCAGCAAGCGTCACCTTTACAATGAGCAGTTCTTC	.	TRBV11-3	TRBJ2-1	.
CASSLGTGDSPLHF	TGCGCCAGCAGCTTGGGGACAGGGGATTCACCCCTCCACTTT	.	TRBV5-1	TRBJ1-6	TRBD1
CASSGTSGRTADDEQFF	TGTGCCAGCAGCGGGACTAGCGGGAGGACGGCGGACGATGAGCAGTTCTTC	.	TRBV7-9	TRBJ2-1	TRBD2
CASQRETQYF	TGTGCCAGCCAGCGTGAGACCCAGTACTTC	.	TRBV2	TRBJ2-5	.
CASSQDRGTQYF	TGTGCCAGCAGCCAAGACCGAGGGACCCAGTACTTC	.	TRBV3-1/TRBV3-2	TRBJ2-5	.
CASSYRVGGPRLNYEQYF	TGTGCCAGCAGCTACCGAGTAGGAGGGCCGAGACTGAACTACGAGCAGTACTTC	.	TRBV13	TRBJ2-7	.
CASSLTGTSGRAADTQYF	TGTGCCAGCAGTCTGACCGGGACTAGCGGGAGGGCCGCAGATACGCAGTATTTT	once	TRBV3-1/TRBV3-2	TRBJ2-3	TRBD2
CASTPSTGNYGYTF	TGTGCCAGCACCCCGAGCACAGGGAACTATGGCTACACCTTC	.	TRBV7-9	TRBJ1-2	.
CASSFLSGEQYF	TGTGCCAGCAGTTTCCTTAGCGGGGAGCAGTACTTC	.	TRBV27	TRBJ2-7	TRBD2
CSATQSETQYF	TGCAGTGCTACCCAGTCTGAGACCCAGTACTTC	.	TRBV20-1	TRBJ2-5	.
CSVVLYNEQFF	TGCAGCGTTGTTCTCTACAATGAGCAGTTCTTC	.	TRBV29-1	TRBJ2-1	.
CAWSVQSGAISGNTIYF	TGTGCCTGGAGTGTACAATCAGGGGCTATCTCTGGAAACACCATATATTTT	.	TRBV30	TRBJ1-3	.
CASSLEGGNSYNEQFF	TGTGCCAGCAGCTTGGAGGGGGGGAACTCCTACAATGAGCAGTTCTTC	.	TRBV5-4	TRBJ2-1	.
CASSIAGSGGTSYNEQFF	TGTGCCAGTAGTATAGCGGGTAGCGGGGGAACCTCCTACAATGAGCAGTTCTTC	.	TRBV19	TRBJ2-1	TRBD2
CATSPSGLAGGYGELFF	TGTGCCACCAGCCCCTCCGGCCTAGCGGGGGGATACGGGGAGCTGTTTTTT	.	TRBV15	TRBJ2-2	TRBD2
CASSRDRRENTEAFF	TGTGCCAGTAGTAGGGACAGGCGGGAGAACACTGAAGCTTTCTTT	.	TRBV19	TRBJ1-1	TRBD1
CATRSGGGQYF	TGTGCCACCAGATCAGGGGGCGGACAGTACTTC	.	TRBV24-1	TRBJ2-7	TRBD1
CASNKLPGDRQFF	TGTGCCAGCAACAAATTGCCAGGGGATAGACAGTTCTTC	.	TRBV7-9	TRBJ2-1	.